Detailed here is one T cell receptor (beta chain). This CDR3 contains 13 residues. Germline assignment: CDR1 MNHEY and CDR2 SVGAGI. V was cut by 6 bases and J by 6 bases, with 14 bases left in between. These data come from a study of control samples from healthy donors and cancer patients. TCRdb's copy holds only in-frame clones and misses some; the assay was immunoSEQ multiplex PCR. Here the sample spans about 96,000 clones, approximately 95% being singletons. The TCR originated in a man in his late teens or twenties in good health. The sequencing sample was made of blood. This chain joins TRBV6-5 and TRBJ1-1, with D possibly TRBD1 on 6 matching bases. Here the CDR3 reads CASSPTRGAEAFF. CDR3 coding DNA: TGTGCCAGCAGCCCGACAAGGGGGGCTGAAGCTTTCTTT.